Following are 29 T cell receptor beta chains from one sample sequenced in a study of T cells in Graves' hyperthyroidism and ophthalmopathy. Researchers amplified the TCR beta CDR3 regions from RNA transcripts. TCR CDR3 underwent first-round RT-PCR with the HTBI primer set. TCRdb used MiXCR to reprocess the multiplex PCR reads, holding one entry per CDR3 protein. Of hundreds of thousands of distinct CDR3 sequences detected, over 15% appear once; the ten largest clones hold around 57%. Sequenced: blood. These receptors were collected from a woman aged 60-75 years with Graves' ophthalmopathy.

This clonotype has at least ten counts. The rearrangement links TRBV7-9 to TRBJ1-5, with 12 bases matching TRBD1. The V gene's germline CDR1 is SEHNR and CDR2 FQNEAQ (reference sequence). Trimming took 1 base from V and 6 from J; bases not matched to a gene: 4. The CDR3 is 16 residues long. CDR3 amino acids: CASSLVGQGAGQPQHF. The CDR3 region has the DNA TGTGCCAGCAGCTTAGTGGGACAGGGGGCCGGTCAGCCCCAGCATTTT. The whole variable domain, filled in from reference TRBV7-9 and TRBJ1-5, reads DTGVSQNPRHKITKRGQNVTFRCDPISEHNRLYWYRQTLGQGPEFLTYFQNEAQLEKSRLLSDRFSAERPKGSFSTLEIQRTEQGDSAMYLCASSLVGQGAGQPQHFGDGTRLSIL.

Ten or more counts support this clonotype. The rearrangement uses TRBV7-2 and TRBJ2-7, with TRBD2 matching 11 bases. The CDR3 is made up of 15 amino acids. V shed 1 base and J 4 bases; nucleotides not matched to a gene: 3. The V gene's germline CDR1 is SGHTA and CDR2 FQGNSA. The CDR3 sequence: CASSLELAGGYEQYF. DNA for the CDR3: TGTGCCAGCAGCTTAGAGTTAGCGGGAGGGTACGAGCAGTACTTC.

In this sample, this clonotype turned up many times. The CDR3 protein is CASSYRTGQANYGYTF. The DNA for the CDR3 is TGTGCCAGCAGCTACCGGACGGGGCAGGCTAACTATGGCTACACCTTC. The J gene is TRBJ1-2, the V gene TRBV7-9; D perhaps matches TRBD1 (5 bases). CDR3 length: 16 amino acids. Trimming removed 4 bases from V and 0 bases from J, with 15 bases in between. The V gene's germline CDR1 is SEHNR and CDR2 FQNEAQ (reference sequence).

Many counts were recorded for this clonotype. The chain links TRBV27 to TRBJ1-2; D is unclear. V shed 6 bases and J shed 4 bases, with 18 bases lying between them. The length of the CDR3 is 15 residues. Germline CDR1 reads MNHEY; CDR2 reads SMNVEV (reference sequence). The CDR3 DNA reads TGTGCCAGCAGGTTAAAAGTGTTCTCACTCTATGGCTACACCTTC. It encodes CASRLKVFSLYGYTF.

This clonotype was detected once. The chain carries TRBV6-1 and TRBJ2-2; 8 bases are a match to TRBD2. The CDR3 is 18 amino acids. Per the germline V gene, CDR1 is MNHNS and CDR2 is SASEGT. V shed 3 bases and J 4 bases; nucleotides not matched to a gene: 13. Here the CDR3 reads CASSDSVWGSGGTGELFF. The CDR3 DNA follows: TGTGCCAGCAGTGATAGTGTGTGGGGGAGCGGGGGCACCGGGGAGCTGTTTTTT.

The sample holds many counts of this clonotype. V gene TRBV5-1 combines with J gene TRBJ1-2; D remains ambiguous. The CDR3 spans 12 residues. V gave up 4 bases and J gave up 8 bases, with 12 bases separating them. CDR1 is SGHRS and CDR2 is YFSETQ in the germline V gene. CDR3 bases: TGCGCCAGCAGCACGGGAGTTGGGGGCTACACCTTC. This encodes CASSTGVGGYTF.

This clonotype occurred many times. The gene calls are TRBV24-1 and TRBJ2-1, with D perhaps TRBD1 (5 bases). Germline lookup yields CDR1 KGHDR and CDR2 SFDVKD. The CDR3 is 13 residues long. V lost 4 bases and J 11 bases, leaving 14 bases between the germline ends. The CDR3 here is CATSEPTGRKQFF. The CDR3 DNA reads as TGTGCCACCAGTGAGCCAACAGGCCGGAAGCAGTTCTTC.

Remarks on this clonotype: Just one base apart from a much larger clone, this may be a read error. The rearrangement links TRBV3-1 to TRBJ1-1, with D possibly TRBD1 on 6 matching bases. The CDR3 loop spans 14 amino acids. Germline CDR1 LGHDT, CDR2 YNNKEL (reference sequence). CDR3 loop: CASNQEGGDTEAFF. As DNA, the CDR3 is TGTGCCAGCAACCAAGAGGGGGGTGATACAGAAGCTTTCTTT.

Concerning this clonotype itself: The junction departs from germline at one end; a sequencing error may be responsible. The V call is TRBV19, the J call TRBJ2-5; D might be TRBD1 (6 bases). The CDR3 totals 15 residues. The germline V gene has CDR1 LNHDA and CDR2 SQIVND (reference sequence). The CDR3 bases are TGTTCCAGTAGTCCCGGGACACTGTACCAAGAGACCCAGTACTTC. This translates into CSSSPGTLYQETQYF.

This clonotype was seen repeatedly, ten times or more. The chain uses TRBV5-1 and TRBJ1-6; the D gene is possibly TRBD1 (5 bases). CDR3 length equals 17 residues. Trimming removed 0 bases at V and 9 bases at J, with 19 bases between. Per the germline V gene, CDR1 is SGHRS and CDR2 is YFSETQ. The DNA of the CDR3 is TGCGCCAGCAGCTTGGGGGCACGGGACGGCGGGAGTTCACCCCTCCACTTT. This encodes CASSLGARDGGSSPLHF.

This clonotype was detected many times. The V gene is TRBV3-1, the J gene TRBJ2-7; D not resolved. V dropped 0 bases and J dropped 0 bases, with 12 bases sitting between them. Looked up from germline, CDR1 is LGHDT and CDR2 is YNNKEL (reference sequence). CDR3 length: 16 residues. The CDR3 nucleotides read TGTGCCAGCAGCCAAGATTCAGGACGGAGCTCCTACGAGCAGTACTTC. As protein: CASSQDSGRSSYEQYF.

The chain couples TRBV4-2 to TRBJ2-1; D might be TRBD1 or TRBD2, each matching 6 bases. Germline V CDR1 and CDR2: LGHNA, YNFKEQ. The length of the CDR3 is 15 residues. V lost 5 bases to trimming and J lost 7 bases, with 18 bases between them. The CDR3 region has the DNA TGTGCCAGCAGCGCTACCCCTACGGGGGCAAATGAGCAGTTCTTC. This encodes CASSATPTGANEQFF.

J is TRBJ2-3 and V is TRBV19; 12 bases are shared with TRBD2. Germline V CDR1 and CDR2: LNHDA, SQIVND (reference sequence). There are 17 residues in the CDR3. Trimming cost V 5 bases and J 0 bases; bases outside gene matches: 6. The CDR3 nucleotides read TGTGCCAGTAGTCGACTAGCGGGAGACCGGAGCACAGATACGCAGTATTTT. It codes for CASSRLAGDRSTDTQYF. Using reference TRBV19 and TRBJ2-3 for the parts outside the CDR3, the full variable domain is DGGITQSPKYLFRKEGQNVTLSCEQNLNHDAMYWYRQDPGQGLRLIYYSQIVNDFQKGDIAEGYSVSREKKESFPLTVTSAQKNPTAFYLCASSRLAGDRSTDTQYFGPGTRLTVL.

This clonotype was counted many times. The V and J genes are TRBV12-3 or TRBV12-4 and TRBJ1-1; D may be TRBD1 (5 bases). This CDR3 is 13 amino acids long. The V end lost 3 bases, the J end lost 4 bases, and 9 bases lay between the germline ends. The CDR3 loop reads CASSFSGTTEAFF. DNA of the CDR3: TGTGCCAGCAGTTTCTCAGGGACCACTGAAGCTTTCTTT.

This clonotype has ten or more counts. V and J are TRBV5-1 and TRBJ2-7, with 7 bases matching TRBD1. Germline CDR1 and CDR2: SGHRS and YFSETQ. Losses at the gene ends were 3 bases for V and 6 bases for J; bases not matched to a gene: 15. The CDR3 contains 16 residues. The CDR3 region has the DNA TGCGCCAGCAGCTCTGGTTTGACAGGACGACAGGGCGAGCAGTACTTC. Its protein is CASSSGLTGRQGEQYF.

This clonotype was recorded many times. The genes are TRBV7-9 and TRBJ2-5; 8 bases align to TRBD1. J gave up 2 bases and V 7 bases, and 9 bases lay outside the gene matches. The CDR3 totals 15 residues. Germline V gene sequence: CDR1 SEHNR, CDR2 FQNEAQ (reference sequence). CDR3 in amino acids: CASMRFRDRQETQYF. CDR3 DNA: TGTGCCAGCATGAGGTTCCGGGACAGGCAAGAGACCCAGTACTTC.

About this clonotype: At one of its ends the junction is not consistent with the germline gene, which may arise from a read error. The chain links TRBV18 to TRBJ1-1; D might be TRBD1 (5 bases). There are 14 residues in the CDR3. CDR1 is KGHSH, CDR2 LQKENI, per germline. The CDR3 loop reads CASPPRQMNTEAFF. The CDR3 DNA is TGTGCCAGCCCACCAAGACAGATGAACACTGAAGCTTTCTTT.

The genes are TRBV29-1 and TRBJ2-2; D is undetermined. Germline CDR1 SQVTM, CDR2 ANQGSEA. The V gene lost 5 bases and the J gene lost 1 base, with 11 bases spanning the gap. CDR3 size: 14 residues. The CDR3 DNA reads TGCAGCGTTCGCGGACCCTTGAACACCGGGGAGCTGTTTTTT. It translates to CSVRGPLNTGELFF.

This clonotype was picked up many times. DNA of the CDR3: TGTGCCAGCAGCTTAGGGACTAGCGGGGGCAGGGGCGAGCAGTACTTC. Residues: CASSLGTSGGRGEQYF. The chain joins TRBV7-2 to TRBJ2-7; 13 nucleotides match TRBD2. The germline CDR1 and CDR2 sequences are SGHTA and FQGNSA. The CDR3 is 16 amino acids. With V trimmed by 1 base and J by 6 bases, 6 bases remained unmatched.

This clonotype has at least ten counts. The chain employs TRBV27 and TRBJ1-1; D gene uncertain. Germline-derived CDR1 and CDR2 are MNHEY and SMNVEV (reference sequence). V lost 2 bases and J 5 bases, leaving 9 bases between the germline ends. This CDR3 contains 13 residues. This CDR3 is CASSLNRETEAFF. Written as DNA, the CDR3 is TGTGCCAGCAGTTTAAATAGGGAAACTGAAGCTTTCTTT.

This clonotype has only one observation. CDR3 sequence (DNA): TGTGCCAGCAGTCCCGCCGAAACACCGTTCGGGGCCAACGTCCTGACTTTC. Its translation: CASSPAETPFGANVLTF. This chain links TRBV28 with TRBJ2-6, with D unresolved. Trimming cost V 5 bases and J 4 bases, with 18 bases left between them. Per germline, CDR1 MDHEN and CDR2 SYDVKM. The CDR3 has 17 amino acids.

There are many counts of this clonotype. The gene calls are TRBV29-1 and TRBJ2-7; D might be TRBD2 (7 bases). The CDR3 contains 15 residues. Germline values: CDR1 SQVTM, CDR2 ANQGSEA. V gave up 8 bases and J gave up 5 bases, with 25 bases separating them. The CDR3 loop is CSFSRFRGGQNEQYF. The CDR3 coding sequence is TGCAGCTTCTCCCGGTTCAGGGGAGGGCAGAACGAGCAGTACTTC.

The table lists this clonotype with many counts. The chain links TRBV12-3 or TRBV12-4 to TRBJ1-2; D gene uncertain. CDR3 length: 13 residues. V dropped 6 bases and J dropped 4 bases, with 12 bases sitting between them. This CDR3 reads CASSPRRIYGYTF. The CDR3 nucleotides are TGTGCCAGCAGCCCACGTCGGATCTATGGCTACACCTTC.

This clonotype has at least ten counts. The chain has TRBV2 and TRBJ2-2; D is undetermined. The CDR3 length is 14 residues. From germline, CDR1 is SNHLY and CDR2 FYNNEI. The V and J ends lost 4 bases and 4 bases respectively, with 10 bases between them. CDR3: CASSVRRGTGELFF. CDR3 nucleotides: TGTGCCAGCAGTGTACGCAGAGGCACCGGGGAGCTGTTTTTT.

At least ten counts were recorded for this clonotype. This sequence joins TRBV7-2 and TRBJ1-3, with TRBD1 matching 9 bases. The CDR3 extends over 17 amino acids. Germline lookup yields CDR1 SGHTA and CDR2 FQGNSA. V dropped 3 bases and J dropped 8; count of bases not matched to a gene: 14. The CDR3 DNA is TGTGCCAGCAGCTTGGACTCCCCCGGGACAGGGTCCTACACCATATATTTT. Amino acids: CASSLDSPGTGSYTIYF.

This clonotype was recorded many times. V and J are TRBV6-2 or TRBV6-3 and TRBJ2-1, with 7 bases identical to TRBD2. CDR3 size: 16 residues. The trim removed 5 bases at V and 7 bases at J, leaving 14 bases unmatched. Germline assignment: CDR1 MNHEY and CDR2 SVGEGT. CDR3 residues: CASSADWAGVLNEQFF. The CDR3 DNA follows: TGTGCCAGCAGTGCCGACTGGGCGGGAGTCTTGAATGAGCAGTTCTTC.

This clonotype has just a few counts. This sequence may be a read error, since a much larger clone differs from it by one base. The CDR3 end shows no conserved phenylalanine or tryptophan, and so a read error is likely. The chain links TRBV27 to TRBJ2-7; 8 bases are a match to TRBD2. The J segment lost 3 bases and the V segment lost 3 bases, leaving 7 bases of the junction unmatched. The length of the CDR3 is 15 residues. Germline-derived CDR1 and CDR2 are MNHEY and SMNVEV (reference sequence). The CDR3 sequence: CASSFSYSGVYEQYS. Here the CDR3 DNA reads TGTGCCAGCAGTTTCTCCTATAGCGGGGTCTACGAGCAGTACTCC.

The sample holds many counts of this clonotype. This chain links TRBV12-3 or TRBV12-4 with TRBJ2-1; no clear D gene. Deletions cut 5 bases from V and 10 bases from J, with 12 bases between. The CDR3 contains 12 residues. CDR3: CASSPRTEEQFF. CDR3 DNA: TGTGCCAGCAGTCCGCGGACGGAAGAGCAGTTCTTC.

This clonotype was found a few times. The chain couples TRBV6-2 or TRBV6-3 to TRBJ1-1; D gene uncertain. The V gene's germline CDR1 is MNHEY and CDR2 SVGEGT. The CDR3 length is 14 residues. V lost 4 bases and J 4 bases, leaving 13 bases between the germline ends. CDR3 sequence (DNA): TGTGCCAGCAGTTTCTCAATGGAGGGCACTGAAGCTTTCTTT. Protein sequence: CASSFSMEGTEAFF.